This entry lists 12 T cell receptor beta chains sequenced from one sample in a study of blood T cell repertoires in COVID-19. The table came from immunoSEQ multiplex PCR; TCRdb's copy has only in-frame clones and leaves some out. The sample yields 380,000 or so clones, roughly nine tenths seen once. Sequenced: peripheral blood. The origin of the receptors is a man aged 40-55 years with acute or convalescent COVID-19.

V and J are TRBV19 and TRBJ2-2; maybe TRBD1 (6 bases). Germline V gene sequence: CDR1 LNHDA, CDR2 SQIVND (reference sequence). V lost 0 bases and J lost 7, with 9 bases in between. The CDR3 is 14 amino acids. The CDR3 region has the DNA TGTGCCAGTAGTATAGACAAACAGGGCGGGGAGCTGTTTTTT. Protein: CASSIDKQGGELFF. The variable domain in full, completed from reference TRBV19 and TRBJ2-2, reads DGGITQSPKYLFRKEGQNVTLSCEQNLNHDAMYWYRQDPGQGLRLIYYSQIVNDFQKGDIAEGYSVSREKKESFPLTVTSAQKNPTAFYLCASSIDKQGGELFFGEGSRLTVL.

V is TRBV6-5 and J is TRBJ1-3; TRBD1 might be the D (6 bases). V gave up 3 bases and J gave up 3 bases, with 12 bases separating them. This CDR3 region has 15 residues. Per germline, CDR1 MNHEY and CDR2 SVGAGI. The CDR3 bases are TGTGCCAGCAGTTATTCAGGGGCGGGTGGAAACACCATATATTTT. Protein: CASSYSGAGGNTIYF.

The chain carries TRBV29-1 and TRBJ2-7; 11 positions match TRBD2. Germline-derived CDR1 and CDR2 are SQVTM and ANQGSEA. The CDR3 totals 14 residues. Trimming removed 6 bases from V and 2 bases from J; junction bases left unmatched: 6. CDR3 in DNA: TGCAGCGTCGTGACTAGCGGGACTGCCTACGAGCAGTACTTC. This gives the protein CSVVTSGTAYEQYF.

J is TRBJ2-5 and V is TRBV2; D not certain. The CDR3 has 12 amino acids. The germline V gene has CDR1 SNHLY and CDR2 FYNNEI. With 6 bases removed from V and 5 bases from J, the gap between germline ends came to 10 bases. The CDR3 region has the DNA TGTGCCAGCAGAAGGAGCGCGGAGACCCAGTACTTC. As protein: CASRRSAETQYF.

The chain employs TRBV27 and TRBJ2-7, with D possibly TRBD1 on 5 matching bases. Germline V CDR1 and CDR2: MNHEY, SMNVEV (reference sequence). The CDR3 covers 15 residues. Trimming stripped 6 bases from V and 1 base from J, with 16 bases between. The CDR3 spells CASRDRQTSSYEQYF. For the CDR3, the DNA is TGTGCCAGCAGGGATCGACAGACCTCTTCCTACGAGCAGTACTTC.

Only one count was recorded for this clone. The chain links TRBV6-5 to TRBJ1-2, with D tentatively TRBD1 (5 bases). Germline CDR1 reads MNHEY; CDR2 reads SVGAGI. The CDR3 runs to 14 residues. Trimming took off 4 bases at V and 2 bases at J, with 11 bases between the two ends. The CDR3 nucleotides read TGTGCCAGCAGTTTCCAGACAGAGAACTATGGCTACACCTTC. Translating gives CASSFQTENYGYTF.

The J gene is TRBJ1-6, the V gene TRBV6-6; D is uncertain. Trimming left V 6 bases short and J 8 bases short, with 20 bases between. This CDR3 has 16 amino acids. CDR1 is MNHNY, CDR2 SVGAGI, per germline (reference sequence). DNA for the CDR3: TGTGCCAGCAGCCGCGTCTTTTCGGGGAATCATTCACCCCTCCACTTT. Translated, it gives CASSRVFSGNHSPLHF.

The chain recombines TRBV30 with TRBJ2-2, with 11 bases fitting TRBD2. Germline CDR1 and CDR2: GTSNPN and SVGIG (reference sequence). The CDR3 is 15 amino acids. The ends lost 0 bases at V and 4 bases at J; junction bases unmatched: 1. In DNA, the CDR3 is TGTGCCTGGAGTGTTGGGACTAGCGGCACCGGGGAGCTGTTTTTT. It is translated as CAWSVGTSGTGELFF.

The chain recombines TRBV6-2 or TRBV6-3 with TRBJ2-6, with D unresolved. Trimming pared 3 bases from V and 2 bases from J, leaving 5 bases between. The CDR3 runs 14 residues. In germline, CDR1 is MNHEY, CDR2 SVGEGT. The CDR3 loop is CASSYLAGANVLTF. CDR3 DNA sequence: TGTGCCAGCAGTTATCTCGCTGGGGCCAACGTCCTGACTTTC.

This clone was seen a few times. The chain links TRBV7-2 to TRBJ1-2; possibly TRBD1 for D (5 bases). Per germline, CDR1 SGHTA and CDR2 FQGNSA. The CDR3 is 16 amino acids. V dropped 0 bases and J dropped 8 bases, with 19 bases sitting between them. DNA of the CDR3: TGTGCCAGCAGCTTAGCGTTCCGGGGCGCGGGGCGGGGCTACACCTTC. This encodes CASSLAFRGAGRGYTF.

This chain joins TRBV4-1 and TRBJ1-6; tentative D call: TRBD1 (5 bases). Germline CDR1 and CDR2: MGHRA and YSYEKL. This CDR3 is built from 17 residues. V lost 2 bases and J 10 bases, leaving 21 bases between the germline ends. The CDR3 nucleotides read TGCGCCAGCAGCCAACTAGGCAGGGAAGTACTGAACTCACCCCTCCACTTT. It yields the protein CASSQLGREVLNSPLHF.

This clone was found once. The chain combines TRBV28 with TRBJ2-6, with 8 bases lining up with TRBD1. The CDR3 has 18 residues. J gave up 0 bases and V 3 bases, and 7 bases lay outside the gene matches. Germline V gives CDR1 MDHEN, CDR2 SYDVKM. The CDR3 DNA reads TGTGCCAGCAGTTTTCGGGACAGGCCGACCTCTGGGGCCAACGTCCTGACTTTC. Its translation: CASSFRDRPTSGANVLTF.